The present T cell receptor (beta chain) was sequenced within a study of blood T cell repertoires in COVID-19. At the level of the study: The samples span acute and convalescent COVID-19 from the United States, Italy and Spain. Sources were T cells, B-cell-depleted T cells, or PBMCs; the material itself was cDNA or gDNA.

The CDR3 spans 13 residues. Germline V CDR1 and CDR2: SQVTM, ANQGSEA. Those enrolled in Seattle joined during active infection and were followed longitudinally afterward. Per the original data handling: From reference gene primer amplification, estimates of nucleated cell counts were derived. The table came from immunoSEQ multiplex PCR; TCRdb's copy has only in-frame clones and leaves some out. The DNA was the basis for D and trimming; V, J and clone size are from that table. The sample holds approximately 300,000 clones, around 90% seen once. This clone is a singleton in its sample. The TCR originated in a woman between 40 and 50 years old with COVID-19, enrolled during active disease. Sequencing was performed on peripheral blood. The chain couples TRBV29-1 to TRBJ2-7; 7 bases map to TRBD1. CDR3 DNA sequence: TGCAACGTAAGGAGGACAGGCTCCTACGAGCAGTACTTC. Its protein is CNVRRTGSYEQYF.